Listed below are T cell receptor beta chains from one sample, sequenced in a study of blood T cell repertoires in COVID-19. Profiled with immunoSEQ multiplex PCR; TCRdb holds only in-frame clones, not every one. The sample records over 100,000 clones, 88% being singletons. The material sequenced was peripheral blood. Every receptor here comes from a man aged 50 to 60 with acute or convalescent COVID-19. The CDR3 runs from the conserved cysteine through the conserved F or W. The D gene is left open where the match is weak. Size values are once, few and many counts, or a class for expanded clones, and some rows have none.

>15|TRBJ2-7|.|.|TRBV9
CASSVGQGNFNEQYF
TGTGCCAGCAGCGTAGGTCAGGGGAATTTTAACGAGCAGTACTTC
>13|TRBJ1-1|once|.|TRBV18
CASSLGGRTEAFF
TGTGCCAGCTCATTAGGAGGGAGGACTGAAGCTTTCTTT
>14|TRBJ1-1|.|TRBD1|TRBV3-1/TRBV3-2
CASSPGTARTEAFF
TGTGCCAGCAGCCCGGGGACAGCCCGGACTGAAGCTTTCTTT
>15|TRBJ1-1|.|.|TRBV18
CASSPRRGSGTEAFF
TGTGCCAGCTCACCACGAAGGGGGAGTGGGACTGAAGCTTTCTTT
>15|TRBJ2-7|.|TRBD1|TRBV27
CASRSRTGGDYEQYF
TGTGCCAGCAGGTCCCGGACAGGGGGTGACTACGAGCAGTACTTC
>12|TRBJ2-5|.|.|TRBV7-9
CASSYLMETQYF
TGTGCCAGCAGCTATCTAATGGAGACCCAGTACTTC
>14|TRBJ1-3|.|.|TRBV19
CASSIVRSGNTIYF
TGTGCCAGTAGTATTGTCCGCTCTGGAAACACCATATATTTT
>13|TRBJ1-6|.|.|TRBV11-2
CASSLGSRSSLHF
TGTGCCAGCAGCTTAGGGTCGCGATCGTCCCTCCACTTT
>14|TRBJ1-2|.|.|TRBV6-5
CASCQFGGSGGYTF
TGTGCCAGCTGTCAATTTGGGGGGAGTGGCGGCTACACCTTC
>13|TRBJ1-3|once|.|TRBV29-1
CSVRTDTGNTIYF
TGCAGCGTTAGGACAGACACTGGAAACACCATATATTTT
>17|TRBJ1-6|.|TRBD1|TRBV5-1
CASSYGRDRARNSPLHF
TGCGCCAGCAGCTACGGAAGGGACAGGGCGAGGAATTCACCCCTCCACTTT
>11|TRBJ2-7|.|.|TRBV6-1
CVSTGRYEQYF
TGTGTCAGCACAGGGCGCTACGAGCAGTACTTC
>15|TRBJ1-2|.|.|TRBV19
CASSMGRGVDYGYTF
TGTGCCAGTAGTATGGGCAGGGGAGTTGACTATGGCTACACCTTC
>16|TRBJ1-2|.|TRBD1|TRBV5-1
CASSLDRGRTPYGYTF
TGCGCCAGCAGCTTGGACAGGGGTCGAACCCCCTATGGCTACACCTTC
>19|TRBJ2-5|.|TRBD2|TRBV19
CASPPGPKTSGALQETQYF
TGTGCCAGTCCCCCGGGCCCCAAGACTAGCGGAGCCCTTCAAGAGACCCAGTACTTC
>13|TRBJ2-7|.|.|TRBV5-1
CASSTLQGDEQYF
TGCGCCAGCAGCACCCTACAGGGCGACGAGCAGTACTTC
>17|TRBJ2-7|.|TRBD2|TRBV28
CASSLVSLAGSSYEQYF
TGTGCCAGCAGTCTCGTCTCCCTAGCGGGAAGCTCCTACGAGCAGTACTTC
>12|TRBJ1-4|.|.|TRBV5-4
CASSLSRGTLFF
TGTGCCAGCAGCTTGAGCAGGGGAACACTGTTTTTT
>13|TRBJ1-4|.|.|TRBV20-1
CSASWQGSEKLFF
TGCAGTGCTAGTTGGCAGGGGAGTGAAAAACTGTTTTTT
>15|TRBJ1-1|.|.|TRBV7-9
CASNSLNLRGTEAFF
TGTGCCAGCAACTCCCTGAATCTAAGAGGTACTGAAGCTTTCTTT
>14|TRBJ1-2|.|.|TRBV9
CASSVVQAAYGYTF
TGTGCCAGCAGCGTAGTCCAGGCTGCCTATGGCTACACCTTC